The clone carrying this T cell receptor (beta chain) was observed at least ten times. The antigen remains undetermined. The sample comes from a study of post-analysis software for immune sequencing data. Looking at the study overall: Some patients lacked subtype; others had relapsing-remitting, secondary progressive or progressive-relapsing disease. General study findings and limits: Comparison of patients with controls showed 4 to 6 TRBV segments more frequent in patients, TRBV5-6, TRBV5-1 and TRBV20-1 among them.

Prepared libraries of TCR beta cDNA carried unique molecular identifiers. From roughly 1 to 10 million T cells, 500,000 or so cDNA molecules were obtained. TCRdb ran MiXCR on the PCR reads and lists one entry per CDR3 protein. Among about 570,000 distinct CDR3 sequences, around 31% were seen once, and the ten largest hold 5% to 6%. V gave up 1 base and J gave up 11 bases, with 20 bases separating them. This CDR3 has 14 residues. The V gene's germline CDR1 is SQVTM and CDR2 ANQGSEA. Material for sequencing was blood. The receptor was derived from a girl aged 2-17 years with multiple sclerosis. The chain joins TRBV29-1 to TRBJ2-5; TRBD2 might be the D (6 bases). The chain's CDR3 is CSVEGGTVGSEQYF. As DNA, the CDR3 is TGCAGCGTTGAAGGTGGGACGGTCGGGAGTGAGCAGTACTTC.